This T cell receptor beta chain was sequenced in a study of T cells in tuberculosis. Study-level background: CD1B tetramers identified T cells specific for mycobacterial lipid GMM.

Only in-frame clones appear in the TCRdb table, and some are missing; sequencing was by immunoSEQ multiplex PCR. The sample yields roughly 92,000 clones, approximately 90% seen once. V trimming: 6 bases; J trimming: 1 base; junction bases outside the gene matches: 5. Per the germline V gene, CDR1 is SGHAT and CDR2 is FQNNGV. The length of the CDR3 is 14 residues. Cells were sorted from thawed PBMC rested overnight and stained with GMM-loaded CD1B tetramer, viability dye and anti-CD3. The CD1B tetramers carried C32 glucose monomycolate purified from Rhodococcus equi. PBMC for tetramer sorting were first depleted of CD14-expressing monocytes. Each donor contributed roughly 100,000 sorted tetramer-negative cells.

The receptor comes from an adult woman with latent tuberculosis. Sequenced input: CD1b-GMM tetramer-negative cells sorted from PBMCs. V gene TRBV11-2 combines with J gene TRBJ1-1, with 7 nucleotides matching TRBD1. CDR3: CASRQGVENTEAFF. CDR3 nucleotides: TGTGCCAGCAGGCAGGGGGTAGAGAACACTGAAGCTTTCTTT.